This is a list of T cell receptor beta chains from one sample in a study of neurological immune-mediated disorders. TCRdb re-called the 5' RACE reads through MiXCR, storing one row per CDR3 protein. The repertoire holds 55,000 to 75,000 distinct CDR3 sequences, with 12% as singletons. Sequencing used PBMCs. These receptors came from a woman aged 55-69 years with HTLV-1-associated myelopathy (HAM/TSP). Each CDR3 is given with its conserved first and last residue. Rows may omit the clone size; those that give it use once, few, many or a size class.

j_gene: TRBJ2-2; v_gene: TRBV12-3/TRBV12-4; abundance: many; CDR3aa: CASTSPGGNTGELFF
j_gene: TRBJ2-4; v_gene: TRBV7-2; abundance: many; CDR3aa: CASSDSPAKNIQYF
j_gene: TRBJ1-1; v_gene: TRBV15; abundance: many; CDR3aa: CATSRAPWENTEAFF
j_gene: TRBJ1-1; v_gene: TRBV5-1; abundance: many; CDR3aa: CASSLNQGGTEAFF
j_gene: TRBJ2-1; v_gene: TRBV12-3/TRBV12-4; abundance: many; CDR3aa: CASSSATSANEQFF
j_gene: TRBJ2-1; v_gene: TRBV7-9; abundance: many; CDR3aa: CASSLGGTGKSLEQFF
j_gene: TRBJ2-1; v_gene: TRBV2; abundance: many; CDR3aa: CASTELHNEQFF
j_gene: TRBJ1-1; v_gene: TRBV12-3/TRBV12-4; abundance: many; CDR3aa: CASSLGQFEAFF
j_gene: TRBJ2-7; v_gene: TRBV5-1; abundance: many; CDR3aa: CASSLEAPYEQYF
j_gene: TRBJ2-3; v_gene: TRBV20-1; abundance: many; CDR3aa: CSARDRLAGGKRDTQYF
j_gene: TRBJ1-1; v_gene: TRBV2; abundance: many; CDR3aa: CASSGQDLHTEAFF
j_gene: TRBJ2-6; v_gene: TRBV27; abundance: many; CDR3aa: CASSLSVLAGVGPGANVLTF
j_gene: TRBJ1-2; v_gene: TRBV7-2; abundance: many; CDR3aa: CASSLLQKWPVLAQGLYGYTF
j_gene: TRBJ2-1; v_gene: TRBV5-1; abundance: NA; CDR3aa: CASSLASIQVSYNEQFF
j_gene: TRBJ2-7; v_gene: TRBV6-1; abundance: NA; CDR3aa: CASSEPRAHYEQYF
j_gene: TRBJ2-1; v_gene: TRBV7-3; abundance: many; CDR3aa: CASSFGTGNEQFF